Reported below is one T cell receptor (beta chain). This sample was taken from a study of T-cell memory formation after mild COVID-19. TCRdb redid the calling of the 5' RACE reads with MiXCR, one entry per CDR3 protein. The profile shows about 290,000 distinct CDR3 sequences, 15% of them singletons. The germline V and J ends were trimmed by 4 bases and 6 bases, with 13 bases remaining between them. Germline V lookup: CDR1 SEHNR, CDR2 FQNEAQ (reference sequence). The CDR3 runs to 13 residues. The V call is TRBV7-9, the J call TRBJ2-7, with no clear D. The sequence derives from a man younger than 35 who had mild COVID-19 (a few samples of this study predate the infection). Cell type and time point are not known. The sequencing sample was made of PBMCs or a T cell subset sorted from them (not recorded which). In DNA, the CDR3 is TGTGCCAGCAGCTCCACCCTCTTACTCGAGCAGTACGTC. Its translation: CASSSTLLLEQYV.